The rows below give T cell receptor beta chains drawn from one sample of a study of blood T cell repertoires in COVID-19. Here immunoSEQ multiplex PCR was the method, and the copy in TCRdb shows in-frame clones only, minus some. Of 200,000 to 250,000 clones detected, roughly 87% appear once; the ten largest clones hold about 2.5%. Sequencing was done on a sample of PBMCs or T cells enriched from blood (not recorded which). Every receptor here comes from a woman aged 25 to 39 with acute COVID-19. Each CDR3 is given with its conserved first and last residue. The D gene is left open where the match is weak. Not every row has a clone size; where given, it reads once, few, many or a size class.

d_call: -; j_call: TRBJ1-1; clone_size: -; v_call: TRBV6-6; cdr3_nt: TGTGCCACCGAAAACCACATGAACACTGAAGCTTTCTTT; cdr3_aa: CATENHMNTEAFF
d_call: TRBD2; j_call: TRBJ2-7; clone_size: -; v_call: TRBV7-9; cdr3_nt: TGTGCCAGCAGCTTAGAGGGAGGGTCTCGCGAGCAGTACTTC; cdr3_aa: CASSLEGGSREQYF
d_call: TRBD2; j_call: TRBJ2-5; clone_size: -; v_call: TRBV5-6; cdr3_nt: TGTGCCAGCAGCTGGGTGACAGGCGGGGGGGAGACCCAGTACTTC; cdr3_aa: CASSWVTGGGETQYF
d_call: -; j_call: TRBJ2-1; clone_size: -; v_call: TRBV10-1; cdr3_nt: TGCGCCAGCAGCTTCAGGACAGGGGAGCCGGGGGGGGATTACAATGAGCAGTTCTTC; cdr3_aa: CASSFRTGEPGGDYNEQFF
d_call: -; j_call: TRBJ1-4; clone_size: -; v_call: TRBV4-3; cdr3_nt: TGCGCCAGCAGCCAAGGGGGGGATGTCGAACTGTTTTTT; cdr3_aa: CASSQGGDVELFF
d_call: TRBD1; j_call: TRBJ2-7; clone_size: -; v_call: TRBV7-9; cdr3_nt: TGTGCCAGCAGCTATTGGACAGGGAACGAGCAGTACTTC; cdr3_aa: CASSYWTGNEQYF
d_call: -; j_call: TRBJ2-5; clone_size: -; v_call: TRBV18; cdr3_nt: TGTGCCAGCTCACCACCTGGACAGCAAGAGACCCAGTACTTC; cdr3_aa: CASSPPGQQETQYF
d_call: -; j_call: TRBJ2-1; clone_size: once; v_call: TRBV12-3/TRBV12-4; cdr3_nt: TGTGCCAGCAGTTTAGTGGGGGGAAATCAGTTCTTC; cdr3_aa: CASSLVGGNQFF
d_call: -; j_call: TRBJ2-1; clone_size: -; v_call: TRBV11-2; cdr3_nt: TGTGCCAGCAGCCCCCGGGGGAGGACTGGCAATGAGCAGTTCTTC; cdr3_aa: CASSPRGRTGNEQFF
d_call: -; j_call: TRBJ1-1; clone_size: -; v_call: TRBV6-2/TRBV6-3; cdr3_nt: TGTGCCAGCAGTTACCCTACAGGGTACGCTGAAGCTTTCTTT; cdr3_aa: CASSYPTGYAEAFF
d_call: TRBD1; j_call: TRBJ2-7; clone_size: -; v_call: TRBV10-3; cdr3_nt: TGTGCCATCAGTGAGTCCGGCGGGACAGGTCTGGAAGAGCAGTACTTC; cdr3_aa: CAISESGGTGLEEQYF
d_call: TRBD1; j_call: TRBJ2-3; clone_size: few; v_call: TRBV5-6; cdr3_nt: TGTGCCAGCAGCTTGGGGCAGGGGGCTTGGGCGCAGTATTTT; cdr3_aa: CASSLGQGAWAQYF
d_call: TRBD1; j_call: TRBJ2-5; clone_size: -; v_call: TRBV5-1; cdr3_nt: TGCGCCAGCAGCTTCAGGGGGTTGGAGTTAGAGACCCAGTACTTC; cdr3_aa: CASSFRGLELETQYF
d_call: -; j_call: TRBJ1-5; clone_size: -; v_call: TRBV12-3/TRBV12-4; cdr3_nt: TGTGCCAGCAGTTCAAATAATCAGCCCCAGCATTTT; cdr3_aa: CASSSNNQPQHF
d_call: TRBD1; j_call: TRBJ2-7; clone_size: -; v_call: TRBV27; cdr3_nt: TGTGCCAGCACCCTTTTTTCCCCCGGACAGGGCCCCTACGAGCAGTACTTC; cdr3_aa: CASTLFSPGQGPYEQYF
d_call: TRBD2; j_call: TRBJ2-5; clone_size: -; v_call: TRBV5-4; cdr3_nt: TGTGCCAGCAGCCGTCTAGCGGCACAAGAGACCCAGTACTTC; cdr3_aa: CASSRLAAQETQYF